This T cell receptor (beta chain) was observed in a study of blood T cell repertoires in COVID-19 (dated by TCRdb to about 2020). Regarding the research as a whole: Samples from collaborators originated in the United States, Italy and Spain and spanned both the acute and convalescent phases of COVID-19. The material from the prospective study consisted of cDNA or gDNA derived from T cells, B-cell-depleted T cells, or PBMCs. The dataset comprised deeply sampled blood TCRbeta repertoires from subjects exposed to, actively infected with, or recovered from COVID-19. The repertoires were made available in a free public database intended to serve as a resource for research on the immune response to SARS-CoV-2. Samples were obtained from the ongoing ImmuneRACE study (first 160 participants) and from some 1,300 subjects provided by 6 global collaborators. Nearly every sample came with metadata listing a de-identified subject ID, COVID-19 status, age in years and sex. Where available, HLA class I and class II types were taken from metadata supplied by the sample provider and were not determined by assay-based typing.

As to this clone: Its antigen target is currently unknown. One base away there is no much larger clone; base qualities are not given.

TCRbeta CDR3 regions were amplified from genomic DNA by means of the immunoSEQ Assay, a bias-controlled multiplex PCR. The study's processing was this. Nucleated cell counts per sample were estimated from amplification of reference gene primers within the assay. To quantify the absolute abundance of each unique TCRbeta CDR3 rearrangement, sequence reads were collapsed and filtered. For each sample, productive Simpson clonality was calculated as the square root of Simpson's diversity index over productive rearrangements. TCRdb retrieved this table from immuneACCESS and kept in-frame rearrangements only. Not all clones are present; in checked studies, unresolved V genes account for under half, and no reason is known for the remainder. V and J calls and clone size are those listed in that table; D and trimming were worked out from the DNA. Present in this sample are some 170,000 clones, about four fifths of which were seen just once. About 10% of the sample goes to the ten largest clones.

Results and caveats for the whole study, not just this receptor: The amount of clinical and demographic metadata varied by source and participant and was provided uncurated.

One collaborating source in Seattle enrolled patients during active infection and followed them longitudinally through the course of disease. The collaborating institutions used their own protocols to collect whole blood in K2EDTA tubes. Collaborator samples were shipped for TCRbeta analysis as frozen whole blood, isolated PBMCs, or DNA extracted from either sample type. The clonotype comes from a woman aged 40 to 49 with COVID-19, enrolled during active disease. What was sequenced was peripheral blood.

At the DNA level, the sequence is TGTGCCAGTAGTATTGCCAGGGCCACCGGGGAGCTGTTTTTT. This encodes CASSIARATGELFF. The chain couples TRBV19 to TRBJ2-2; the D gene is perhaps TRBD1, on 5 matching bases. The CDR3 holds 14 amino acids from the cysteine to the phenylalanine. Only the CDR3 part of the read is kept: 42 bases, read in frame from the first base. The germline V gene (reference sequence) sets CDR1 to LNHDA and CDR2 to SQIVND. V loses 3 bases, J loses 4 bases, and the germline ends lie 9 bases apart.